This passage covers 17 T cell receptor beta chains from one sample sequenced in a study of T cells in narcolepsy. Sequencing was performed with immunoSEQ multiplex PCR; in TCRdb, only in-frame clones are kept and a portion is missing. The sample lists tens of thousands of clones, under 90% occurring once. The specimen was CD45RA- memory CD4+ T cells from PBMCs. These receptors were obtained from a human donor with narcolepsy.

The chain links TRBV6-1 to TRBJ1-1; D is unresolved. The CDR3 contains 14 residues. Germline V gene sequence: CDR1 MNHNS, CDR2 SASEGT. V was clipped by 4 bases and J by 4 bases, with 13 bases between them. The CDR3 nucleotides read TGTGCCAGCAGTGCTCCAGCCCCGGCCACTGAAGCTTTCTTT. Translated: CASSAPAPATEAFF.

The J gene is TRBJ2-5, the V gene TRBV7-2, with D perhaps matching TRBD2 (7 bases). Between the trimmed V and J ends, which lost 5 bases and 2 bases, there was a span of 18 bases. Germline CDR1 reads SGHTA; CDR2 reads FQGNSA. This CDR3 is 16 amino acids long. The CDR3 nucleotides read TGTGCCAGCAGCCGAGGGGGGGGGACCATTCAAGAGACCCAGTACTTC. As protein: CASSRGGGTIQETQYF.

The rearrangement joins TRBV5-6 to TRBJ2-7; D tentatively fits TRBD1 or TRBD2 (5 bases each). Trimming cost V 4 bases and J 3 bases, with 23 bases left between them. The CDR3 has 17 residues. Germline V gene data show CDR1 as SGHDT and CDR2 as YYEEEE. This chain's CDR3 is CASSRLTAGTENYEQYF. DNA of the CDR3: TGTGCCAGCAGCCGCCTGACAGCCGGGACCGAGAACTACGAGCAGTACTTC. The whole variable domain, filled in from reference TRBV5-6 and TRBJ2-7, reads DAGVTQSPTHLIKTRGQQVTLRCSPKSGHDTVSWYQQALGQGPQFIFQYYEEEERQRGNFPDRFSGHQFPNYSSELNVNALLLGDSALYLCASSRLTAGTENYEQYFGPGTRLTVT.

The V and J genes are TRBV21-1 and TRBJ1-6. TRBV21-1 corresponds to a pseudogene. This CDR3 has 18 amino acids. The CDR3 loop is CASSSPLATLHHNSPLHF. DNA of the CDR3: TGTGCCAGCAGCTCCCCTTTAGCTACACTACATCATAATTCACCCCTCCACTTT.

The chain recombines TRBV19 with TRBJ2-4; a possible D gene is TRBD2 (5 bases). V lost 6 bases, J lost 8 bases, and 8 bases lay in between. The length of the CDR3 is 11 residues. Germline CDR1 is LNHDA and CDR2 is SQIVND (reference sequence). CDR3 bases: TGTGCCAGTAGCGAGGGATACATTCAGTACTTC. Translation: CASSEGYIQYF.

The chain couples TRBV4-1 to TRBJ2-1; 7 bases line up with TRBD1. This CDR3 has 15 amino acids. Germline-derived CDR1 and CDR2 are MGHRA and YSYEKL. V trimming: 1 base; J trimming: 7 bases; junction bases outside the gene matches: 7. The CDR3 coding sequence is TGCGCCAGCAGCCAAGGGCAGGGGGTCTCAAATGAGCAGTTCTTC. It translates to CASSQGQGVSNEQFF.

In this sample, this clone turned up a few times. The chain employs TRBV6-1 and TRBJ2-7; 12 nucleotides agree with TRBD1. In germline, CDR1 is MNHNS, CDR2 SASEGT. J gave up 6 bases and V 11 bases, and 11 bases lay outside the gene matches. The CDR3 totals 14 residues. CDR3 in amino acids: CAGGQGAQGGEQYF. The DNA of the CDR3 is TGTGCCGGGGGACAGGGGGCGCAGGGCGGCGAGCAGTACTTC.

The genes are TRBV7-8 and TRBJ1-2, with 8 bases matching TRBD1. Trimming took 2 bases from V and 8 from J; bases not matched to a gene: 7. This CDR3 has 14 residues. Germline assignment: CDR1 SGHVS and CDR2 FQNEAQ. CDR3: CASSLNPGGGGYTF. The CDR3 DNA follows: TGTGCCAGCAGCTTAAACCCAGGGGGCGGAGGCTACACCTTC. The full variable domain, completed using reference TRBV7-8 and TRBJ1-2, is GAGVSQSPRYKVAKRGQDVALRCDPISGHVSLFWYQQALGQGPEFLTYFQNEAQLDKSGLPSDRFFAERPEGSVSTLKIQRTQQEDSAVYLCASSLNPGGGGYTFGSGTRLTVV.

About this clone itself: Other DNA variants within this sample encode the same CDR3. The V gene is TRBV15, the J gene TRBJ2-5; 10 bases are shared with TRBD1. V shed 5 bases and J 2 bases; nucleotides not matched to a gene: 2. CDR1 is LNHNV, CDR2 YYDKDF, per germline (reference sequence). CDR3 length: 14 residues. CDR3 bases: TGTGCCACCAGCCGGGACAGGGGTCAAGAGACCCAGTACTTC. It specifies CATSRDRGQETQYF.

The V and J genes are TRBV2 and TRBJ1-1; D is possibly TRBD1 (6 bases). The CDR3 is made up of 13 amino acids. Trimming pared 1 base from V and 11 bases from J, leaving 14 bases between. Germline CDR1 SNHLY, CDR2 FYNNEI. The CDR3 loop reads CASSEEGGRVAFF. In DNA form, the CDR3 reads TGTGCCAGCAGTGAAGAGGGGGGACGCGTGGCTTTCTTT.

CDR3 in amino acids: CSAQDRYEQYV. The CDR3 coding sequence is TGCAGTGCTCAGGACAGGTACGAGCAGTACGTC. This chain uses TRBV20-1 with TRBJ2-7; TRBD1 matches at 7 bases. Unmatched junction bases numbered 2, after V lost 5 bases and J lost 4 bases. Germline V gene sequence: CDR1 DFQATT, CDR2 SNEGSKA (reference sequence). There are 11 residues in the CDR3.

The chain links TRBV18 to TRBJ1-1, with D possibly being TRBD1 (5 bases). V was pared by 3 bases and J by 11 bases, with 16 bases between. Germline assignment: CDR1 KGHSH and CDR2 LQKENI. The CDR3 is 13 amino acids. Here the CDR3 DNA reads TGTGCCAGCTCACCGACCCCCCAGGGTGGGGCTTTCTTT. Its translation: CASSPTPQGGAFF.

This chain connects TRBV10-1 to TRBJ2-7, with D tentatively TRBD2 (6 bases). Trimming removed 0 bases from V and 3 bases from J, with 15 bases in between. The length of the CDR3 is 16 residues. Germline V gene data show CDR1 as WNHNN and CDR2 as SYGVQD (reference sequence). The CDR3 reads CASSESTLAGHYEQYV. Here the CDR3 DNA reads TGCGCCAGCAGTGAGTCGACTCTGGCGGGGCACTACGAGCAGTACGTC.

This rearrangement joins TRBV6-1 to TRBJ1-1; unclear D gene. The germline CDR1 and CDR2 sequences are MNHNS and SASEGT. The CDR3 covers 14 residues. Trimming removed 6 bases at V and 1 base at J, with 12 bases between. The CDR3 protein is CASSPPMGNTEAFF. CDR3 coding DNA: TGTGCCAGCAGCCCACCGATGGGGAACACTGAAGCTTTCTTT.

A word on this clone: The identical CDR3 is also encoded by other nucleotide sequences in the sample. This chain joins TRBV9 and TRBJ1-1; 8 bases align to TRBD1. V lost 6 bases, J lost 1 base, and 5 bases stayed unmatched. The CDR3 consists of 14 residues. Germline V gene data show CDR1 as SGDLS and CDR2 as YYNGEE. The CDR3 sequence: CASNAQGENTEAFF. The CDR3 nucleotides are TGTGCCAGCAACGCACAGGGGGAGAACACTGAAGCTTTCTTT.

Notes on this clone: The sample carries other DNA sequences with the same CDR3. The rearrangement links TRBV14 to TRBJ1-1; 9 nucleotides agree with TRBD1. Germline-derived CDR1 and CDR2 are SGHDN and FVKESK. V was pared by 6 bases and J by 5 bases, with 7 bases of the junction left unmatched. The CDR3 covers 14 residues. The CDR3 sequence is CASRLQGARTEAFF. As DNA, the CDR3 is TGTGCCAGCAGACTACAGGGGGCGAGAACTGAAGCTTTCTTT.

V gene TRBV4-1 combines with J gene TRBJ1-2; maybe TRBD1 (5 bases). V dropped 4 bases and J dropped 6 bases, with 18 bases sitting between them. In germline, CDR1 is MGHRA, CDR2 YSYEKL. The CDR3 loop spans 15 amino acids. The CDR3 is CASSPRRDPLDGYTF. The CDR3 region has the DNA TGCGCCAGCAGCCCGAGGAGGGACCCCTTGGATGGCTACACCTTC.